This TCR beta chain was captured in a study of blood T cell repertoires in COVID-19. Overall study context: The origin of the acute and convalescent COVID-19 samples was the United States, Italy and Spain. PBMCs, B-cell-depleted T cells, or T cells were the source of the cDNA or gDNA that made up the material.

Per the original data handling: Amplification from reference gene primers served as the basis for estimated nucleated cell counts. Produced via immunoSEQ multiplex PCR; TCRdb's table is partial and in-frame only. D and trimming were read from the DNA, whereas the V and J calls and clone size are those reported in that table. This sample has under 200,000 clones, with about 89% found just once. Trimming at V came to 3 bases and at J to 4 bases, leaving 9 bases not matched to a gene. Germline values: CDR1 SGDLS, CDR2 YYNGEE. The CDR3 contains 16 residues. The sample taken for sequencing was peripheral blood. This sequence was found in a man in his 70s with acute or convalescent COVID-19. The rearrangement links TRBV9 to TRBJ1-3; 8 bases are a match to TRBD1. The CDR3 sequence is CASSASTGAVGNTIYF. CDR3 DNA sequence: TGTGCCAGCAGCGCTTCGACAGGGGCCGTCGGAAACACCATATATTTT.